This T cell receptor (beta chain) was sequenced in a study of blood T cell repertoires in COVID-19. In the study overall: Samples taken during acute and convalescent COVID-19 were collected in the United States, Italy and Spain.

With 0 bases clipped from V and 0 bases from J, the junction kept 3 bases outside the gene matches. This CDR3 has 17 amino acids. Germline assignment: CDR1 SGHTA and CDR2 FQGNSA. Source study methods: It was from reference gene primer amplification that nucleated cell counts were estimated. The method was immunoSEQ multiplex PCR; TCRdb's version includes in-frame clones alone and lacks a portion of them. Clonal size and the V and J genes are those of that table, whereas D and trimming came from the DNA. The table records roughly 200,000 clones, 83% of them present only once. Patients from Seattle were sampled longitudinally, starting during active infection.

Sample: peripheral blood. This receptor was taken from a woman aged 25-40 years with COVID-19, enrolled during active disease. The V and J genes are TRBV7-2 and TRBJ2-3; 10 positions agree with TRBD2. As DNA, the CDR3 is TGTGCCAGCAGCTTAGCGCGACTAGCGGGCAGCACAGATACGCAGTATTTT. Protein sequence: CASSLARLAGSTDTQYF.